The 24 T cell receptor beta chains in this list originate from one sample, sequenced in a study of CD8+CD57+ T cells in acquired aplastic anemia. Patients who underwent sequencing had shown CD8+CD57+ cell expansion by flow cytometry. Genomic DNA constituted the template upon which TCR beta VDJ and CDR3 profiling was performed. From the reads, TCRdb called clonotypes with MiXCR, one entry per CDR3 protein. Counted here are about 180,000 distinct CDR3 sequences, 48% occurring once; the ten biggest clones make up about an eighth. Sequenced sample: sorted CD4+, CD8+, or CD8+CD57+ T cells (not recorded which) from PBMCs. The source of these receptors is a human donor with aplastic anemia.

About this clonotype: The conserved final phenylalanine or tryptophan is absent from the CDR3, which likely points to a read error. The chain links TRBV24-1 to TRBJ1-5; weak D call: TRBD1 (5 bases). The CDR3 contains 14 residues. Germline loops: CDR1 KGHDR, CDR2 SFDVKD. CDR3 bases: TGTGCCGCCAGTGATTGGGACAGCAATCAGCCCCAGCATCTT. This encodes CAASDWDSNQPQHL.

The rearrangement uses TRBV7-3 and TRBJ1-2; D remains ambiguous. V lost 2 bases to trimming and J lost 5 bases, with 9 bases between them. CDR3 size: 13 residues. The V gene's germline CDR1 is SGHTA and CDR2 FQGTGA. The CDR3 sequence: CASSLGIGYGYTF. In DNA form, the CDR3 reads TGTGCCAGCAGCTTAGGTATTGGGTATGGCTACACCTTC.

This clonotype was seen only a few times. The gene calls are TRBV12-3 or TRBV12-4 and TRBJ1-2, with 8 bases lining up with TRBD1. The length of the CDR3 is 19 residues. The V gene end was trimmed by 2 bases and the J gene end by 3 bases; junction bases not matched to a gene: 17. CDR3 DNA: TGTGCCAGCAGTTTATCGCAGGGACAGGAAAATTTCATCGACTATGGCTACACCTTC. This translates into CASSLSQGQENFIDYGYTF.

On this clonotype itself: The final CDR3 position lacks the conserved phenylalanine or tryptophan, pointing to a likely read error. The V and J genes are TRBV15 and TRBJ2-7; possibly TRBD2 for D (5 bases). This CDR3 has 15 residues. Per the germline V gene, CDR1 is LNHNV and CDR2 is YYDKDF (reference sequence). V dropped 0 bases and J dropped 6 bases, with 15 bases sitting between them. Here the CDR3 reads CATSREATAGGEQYL. The DNA of the CDR3 is TGTGCCACCAGCAGAGAAGCCACGGCAGGAGGCGAGCAGTACCTC.

This clonotype was found many times. The chain employs TRBV9 and TRBJ1-4; the D gene is possibly TRBD1 (6 bases). V was cut by 0 bases and J by 0 bases, with 18 bases left in between. Germline CDR1 is SGDLS and CDR2 is YYNGEE. The CDR3 has 19 residues. The CDR3 sequence: CASSVGIVTGRSTNEKLFF. CDR3 DNA: TGTGCCAGCAGCGTAGGGATAGTAACAGGGAGATCAACTAATGAAAAACTGTTTTTT.

The V call is TRBV25-1, the J call TRBJ2-2, with 7 bases lining up with TRBD1. Germline CDR1 and CDR2: MGHDK and SYGVNS. The CDR3 contains 15 residues. V was clipped by 5 bases and J by 4 bases; unmatched bases: 7. The CDR3 DNA sequence: TGTGCCAGCAGTCCGAGGGACAGCGTCACCGGGGAGCTGTTTTTT. This translates into CASSPRDSVTGELFF.

The genes are TRBV5-1 and TRBJ2-5, with TRBD1 matching 10 bases. The CDR3 loop spans 16 amino acids. Germline V lookup: CDR1 SGHRS, CDR2 YFSETQ. The V gene end was trimmed by 4 bases and the J gene end by 5 bases; junction bases not matched to a gene: 11. The CDR3 DNA reads as TGCGCCAGCAGCCGCGCAGCGACAGGGGGCATCGAGACCCAGTACTTC. This sequence encodes CASSRAATGGIETQYF.

The rearrangement uses TRBV10-3 and TRBJ1-5; no definite D call. Between the trimmed V and J ends, which lost 5 bases and 2 bases, there was a span of 10 bases. The CDR3 has 14 residues. The germline CDR1 and CDR2 sequences are ENHRY and SYGVKD. CDR3 bases: TGTGCCATCAGTCGGGAACGGGGCAATCAGCCCCAGCATTTT. The encoded protein is CAISRERGNQPQHF.

The rearrangement links TRBV7-9 to TRBJ2-3, with D perhaps assigned TRBD1 or TRBD2 (5 bases each). Looked up from germline, CDR1 is SEHNR and CDR2 is FQNEAQ (reference sequence). V lost 5 bases and J 6 bases, leaving 9 bases between the germline ends. CDR3 size: 12 residues. This chain's CDR3 is CASSPEGDTQYF. Here the CDR3 DNA reads TGTGCCAGCAGCCCCGAGGGGGATACGCAGTATTTT.

V usage is TRBV2 and J usage is TRBJ1-1, with TRBD1 identical over 8 bases. V was clipped by 6 bases and J by 0 bases; unmatched bases: 3. The germline V gene has CDR1 SNHLY and CDR2 FYNNEI. This CDR3 has 14 amino acids. CDR3 DNA: TGTGCCAGCAGGGCGGGACAGGTGAACACTGAAGCTTTCTTT. Residues: CASRAGQVNTEAFF. The variable domain in full, with the rest retrieved from reference TRBV2 and TRBJ1-1, is EPEVTQTPSHQVTQMGQEVILRCVPISNHLYFYWYRQILGQKVEFLVSFYNNEISEKSEIFDDQFSVERPDGSNFTLKIRSTKLEDSAMYFCASRAGQVNTEAFFGQGTRLTVV.

The table lists this clonotype with many counts. The J gene is TRBJ1-1, the V gene TRBV19, with unresolved D. Trimming pared 2 bases from V and 1 base from J, leaving 17 bases between. The CDR3 consists of 17 residues. Germline CDR1 is LNHDA and CDR2 is SQIVND (reference sequence). This CDR3 reads CASSISPIFHPNTEAFF. The CDR3 coding sequence is TGTGCCAGTAGTATATCCCCAATTTTCCACCCGAACACTGAAGCTTTCTTT.

This clonotype showed up many times. The chain is built from TRBV6-1 and TRBJ1-6; D unresolved. This CDR3 has 14 residues. Germline V gene lookup returns CDR1 MNHNS and CDR2 SASEGT. The V end lost 6 bases, the J end lost 6 bases, and 12 bases lay between the germline ends. The chain's CDR3 is CASRAALGNSPLHF. In DNA form, the CDR3 reads TGTGCCAGCAGAGCAGCCCTTGGTAATTCACCCCTCCACTTT.

This clonotype was counted between two and nine times. This chain links TRBV6-1 with TRBJ1-2, with D possibly matching TRBD1 (5 bases). Deletions cut 8 bases from V and 4 bases from J, with 20 bases between. The V gene's germline CDR1 is MNHNS and CDR2 SASEGT. The CDR3 is 15 amino acids. The CDR3 DNA is TGTGCCAGCTCCCCAGACAGAAGGGTTTCCTATGGCTACACCTTC. Translating gives CASSPDRRVSYGYTF.

V usage is TRBV7-9 and J usage is TRBJ1-1, with D possibly TRBD1 on 6 matching bases. V dropped 5 bases and J dropped 3 bases, with 16 bases sitting between them. This CDR3 contains 15 residues. Germline values: CDR1 SEHNR, CDR2 FQNEAQ (reference sequence). CDR3 amino acids: CASSLSRGYYTEAFF. CDR3 nucleotide sequence: TGTGCCAGCAGCCTTAGCAGGGGTTACTACACTGAAGCTTTCTTT.

V and J are TRBV29-1 and TRBJ2-3, with D perhaps matching TRBD1 or TRBD2 (7 bases each). V lost 6 bases and J lost 8, with 24 bases in between. CDR1 and CDR2 (germline): SQVTM, ANQGSEA. The CDR3 is 15 residues long. CDR3 residues: CSVEKAGGAGGTQYF. The CDR3 DNA reads as TGCAGCGTCGAAAAAGCAGGGGGGGCAGGGGGTACGCAGTATTTT.

This chain joins TRBV11-3 and TRBJ1-1; tentative D call: TRBD1 (6 bases). Germline V lookup: CDR1 SGHNT, CDR2 YENEEA. CDR3 length: 13 amino acids. Trimming cost V 4 bases and J 8 bases, with 14 bases left between them. The DNA of the CDR3 is TGTGCCAGCAGCTATCGGTCGGGGGGCGAAGCTTTCTTT. Translation: CASSYRSGGEAFF.

The table lists this clonotype with many counts. CDR3 loop: CASSSLATSTDTQYF. The CDR3 DNA sequence: TGTGCCAGCAGTTCACTAGCGACGAGCACAGATACGCAGTATTTT. This chain joins TRBV9 and TRBJ2-3; TRBD2 matches 7 bases. The V and J ends lost 5 bases and 0 bases, in that order; junction bases with no gene match: 6. Germline lookup yields CDR1 SGDLS and CDR2 YYNGEE. This CDR3 region has 15 residues. The full variable domain, rest sourced from reference TRBV9 and TRBJ2-3, is DSGVTQTPKHLITATGQRVTLRCSPRSGDLSVYWYQQSLDQGLQFLIQYYNGEERAKGNILERFSAQQFPDLHSELNLSSLELGDSALYFCASSSLATSTDTQYFGPGTRLTVL.

This clonotype has only one observation. This likely comes from a read error, as the CDR3 has no conserved phenylalanine or tryptophan at its end. The chain couples TRBV12-3 or TRBV12-4 to TRBJ2-7, with D possibly TRBD1 on 5 matching bases. V was trimmed by 7 bases and J by 3 bases, leaving 13 bases between them. The CDR3 is 13 amino acids. The CDR3 DNA is TGTGCCAGCAATCGGCAGGGCGACTACGAGCAGTACTGT. Residues: CASNRQGDYEQYC.

This clonotype was counted only a few times. In nucleotides, the CDR3 is TGTGCCAGCAGTTTACAGGGGGCCAACGTCCTGACTTTC. Translation gives CASSLQGANVLTF. This sequence joins TRBV12-3 or TRBV12-4 and TRBJ2-6; D is ambiguous. Trimming stripped 2 bases from V and 4 bases from J, with 3 bases between. This CDR3 spans 13 amino acids.

The chain is built from TRBV29-1 and TRBJ1-1; D remains unclear. Trimming took off 7 bases at V and 4 bases at J, with 22 bases between the two ends. CDR3 length: 15 residues. Per the germline V gene, CDR1 is SQVTM and CDR2 is ANQGSEA. This CDR3 reads CSASVSAAPTTEAFF. The CDR3 DNA reads TGCAGCGCCAGCGTCAGTGCGGCGCCGACCACTGAAGCTTTCTTT.

This clonotype was picked up many times. J is TRBJ2-7 and V is TRBV19, with TRBD2 as a possible D gene (5 bases). V lost 4 bases to trimming and J lost 1 base, with 11 bases between them. CDR3 length: 14 residues. Per the germline V gene, CDR1 is LNHDA and CDR2 is SQIVND (reference sequence). CDR3 region: CASSTIPGSYEQYF. In DNA form, the CDR3 reads TGTGCCAGTAGTACGATACCGGGATCCTACGAGCAGTACTTC.

This clonotype was recorded at least ten times. Here the CDR3 reads CASSPRLADTGELFF. CDR3 DNA: TGCGCCAGCAGCCCGAGACTAGCGGACACCGGGGAGCTGTTTTTT. The chain has TRBV4-1 and TRBJ2-2; 9 bases fit TRBD2. Germline V gene sequence: CDR1 MGHRA, CDR2 YSYEKL. The junction had 3 bases not matched to a gene; V was cut back by 4 bases and J by 3 bases. The CDR3 has 15 residues.

This clonotype has more than one count but fewer than ten. The chain carries TRBV29-1 and TRBJ2-7; 7 bases fit TRBD1. With 4 bases clipped from V and 2 bases from J, the junction kept 5 bases outside the gene matches. The CDR3 sequence is 13 residues long. CDR1 is SQVTM, CDR2 ANQGSEA, per germline. The CDR3 here is CSVGQGKAYEQYF. In DNA, the CDR3 is TGCAGCGTTGGACAGGGAAAGGCCTACGAGCAGTACTTC.

The V and J genes are TRBV25-1 and TRBJ1-1; no clear D gene. V lost 3 bases and J lost 8, with 7 bases in between. This CDR3 has 11 residues. Germline V gene data show CDR1 as MGHDK and CDR2 as SYGVNS. CDR3 bases: TGTGCCAGCAGTGACTTCCGAGAAGCTTTCTTT. The encoded protein is CASSDFREAFF.